This TCR beta chain was observed in a study of OX40 agonist ivuxolimab in advanced cancers. Overall study context: Intravenous ivuxolimab at 0.01 to 10 mg/kg was given to patients every 2 weeks. Three patients got partial responses; one had hepatocellular carcinoma and two had cutaneous melanoma.

Produced via immunoSEQ multiplex PCR; TCRdb's table is partial and in-frame only. The sample records over 45,000 clones, around 84% being singletons. This CDR3 region has 13 residues. In germline, CDR1 is MDHEN, CDR2 SYDVKM. V lost 2 bases, J lost 10 bases, and 12 bases lay in between. General observations from the study: In general, CD8+ T cells held more expanded clones than CD4+ did, on average. The study observed clonal expansion of CD4+ and CD8+ blood T cells by week 6 at 0.1 to 3.0 mg/kg.

Details on this clone: The antigen remains undetermined.

This TCR derives from an adult with an advanced solid tumor such as melanoma, head and neck, liver or kidney cancer. The source material was CD4+ or CD8+ T cells sorted from blood, sampled in a trial of the OX40 agonist ivuxolimab. This rearrangement joins TRBV28 to TRBJ1-5, with no clear D. The CDR3 loop reads CASSLASRGPQHF. DNA of the CDR3: TGTGCCAGCAGTTTAGCGTCCCGGGGTCCCCAGCATTTT.